Each of the 15 T cell receptor beta chains below was sequenced from the same sample in a study of brain T cells in children with intractable seizures. Using immunoSEQ multiplex PCR, the repertoire was profiled, and TCRdb retains in-frame clones only, with some absent. Here the sample spans tens of thousands of clones, around 94% being singletons. Sequencing was performed on peripheral blood, taken at surgery. Source of these receptors: a boy between 10 and 17 years old with focal cortical dysplasia and intractable seizures.

The chain combines TRBV28 with TRBJ1-4; D gene unclear. Looked up from germline, CDR1 is MDHEN and CDR2 is SYDVKM. The CDR3 length is 12 residues. Between the trimmed V and J ends, which lost 5 bases and 4 bases, there was a span of 5 bases. The CDR3 sequence: CASSLYNEKLFF. In DNA form, the CDR3 reads TGTGCCAGCAGTCTCTATAATGAAAAACTGTTTTTT.

The chain has TRBV25-1 and TRBJ2-5, with D possibly being TRBD1 (5 bases). Trimming removed 5 bases at V and 1 base at J, with 17 bases between. CDR1 is MGHDK and CDR2 is SYGVNS in the germline V gene. CDR3 length: 16 amino acids. Here the CDR3 DNA reads TGTGCCAGCAGTAGCTCCAGGGTCGGTAGCCAAGAGACCCAGTACTTC. Protein sequence: CASSSSRVGSQETQYF.

The chain recombines TRBV12-5 with TRBJ2-3; TRBD1 might be the D (5 bases). Germline lookup yields CDR1 LGHNT and CDR2 FRNRAP. V lost 2 bases and J 2 bases, leaving 11 bases between the germline ends. This CDR3 is 15 amino acids long. CDR3 protein: CASGLTDSSTDTQYF. CDR3 in DNA: TGTGCTAGTGGTTTGACCGACAGCTCCACAGATACGCAGTATTTT.

The gene calls are TRBV28 and TRBJ1-1, with TRBD1 as a possible D gene (6 bases). From germline, CDR1 is MDHEN and CDR2 SYDVKM. This CDR3 has 16 amino acids. The V and J ends lost 1 base and 6 bases respectively, with 18 bases between them. The chain's CDR3 is CASSLLPRGAKSEAFF. In nucleotides, the CDR3 is TGTGCCAGCAGTTTATTGCCCCGGGGGGCGAAGTCTGAAGCTTTCTTT.

This sequence joins TRBV3-1 (or the pseudogene TRBV3-2) and TRBJ1-2; D is undetermined. The V end was cut by 7 bases, the J end by 0 bases, with 9 bases between. The CDR3 totals 13 residues. Per germline, CDR1 LGHDT and CDR2 YNNKEL (reference sequence). The CDR3, as DNA: TGTGCCAGCAACCAGCAGTCTAACTATGGCTACACCTTC. This gives the protein CASNQQSNYGYTF.

This chain connects TRBV7-8 to TRBJ2-3; no clear D gene. CDR1 and CDR2 from the germline V gene are SGHVS and FQNEAQ. Trimming took off 5 bases at V and 6 bases at J, with 12 bases between the two ends. The CDR3 runs 13 residues. CDR3 coding DNA: TGTGCCAGCAGCCCCCGCGGTATCGATACGCAGTATTTT. Encoded protein: CASSPRGIDTQYF.

V usage is TRBV3-1 (or the pseudogene TRBV3-2) and J usage is TRBJ2-5; TRBD2 agrees at 7 bases. V gave up 1 base and J gave up 4 bases; unmatched junction bases: 9. CDR1 and CDR2 from the germline V gene are LGHDT and YNNKEL (reference sequence). CDR3 size: 16 residues. As DNA, the CDR3 is TGTGCCAGCAGCCAAGGGACTAGAGGGTCTGGAGAGACCCAGTACTTC. It translates to CASSQGTRGSGETQYF.

The CDR3 region has the DNA TGTGCCAGCTCTCCAAGAGGCGGGGGAAACACTGAAGCTTTCTTT. Protein sequence: CASSPRGGGNTEAFF. The chain employs TRBV18 and TRBJ1-1; D might be TRBD1 (5 bases). Trimming stripped 6 bases from V and 2 bases from J, with 16 bases between. This CDR3 contains 15 residues. From germline, CDR1 is KGHSH and CDR2 LQKENI.

This chain links TRBV9 with TRBJ2-1, with TRBD2 identical over 8 bases. Germline CDR1 and CDR2: SGDLS and YYNGEE. With 3 bases clipped from V and 3 bases from J, the junction kept 11 bases outside the gene matches. There are 17 residues in the CDR3. This CDR3 is CASSDPRSGRDYNEQFF. The CDR3 region has the DNA TGTGCCAGCAGCGACCCACGAAGCGGGAGAGACTACAATGAGCAGTTCTTC.

The chain combines TRBV7-9 with TRBJ2-5; 9 bases match TRBD2. The germline CDR1 and CDR2 sequences are SEHNR and FQNEAQ (reference sequence). After removal of 4 bases from V and 4 bases from J, the junction contained 1 base not matched to a gene. The CDR3 totals 13 residues. DNA of the CDR3: TGTGCCAGCAGCTGGCGGGGGGGAGAGACCCAGTACTTC. This translates into CASSWRGGETQYF.

V usage is TRBV28 and J usage is TRBJ1-1, with TRBD1 matching over 8 bases. Losses at the gene ends were 3 bases for V and 13 bases for J; bases not matched to a gene: 7. The CDR3 length is 12 residues. CDR1 is MDHEN and CDR2 is SYDVKM in the germline V gene. The CDR3 coding sequence is TGTGCCAGCAGTTTCGGCAGGGGGCCGGGTTTCTTT. Translation: CASSFGRGPGFF.

The chain couples TRBV5-6 to TRBJ1-4; D is perhaps TRBD1 (5 bases). This CDR3 comprises 15 residues. From germline, CDR1 is SGHDT and CDR2 YYEEEE. V was shortened by 0 bases and J by 2 bases, with 8 bases between the two germline ends. CDR3 amino acids: CASSLGRGTNEKLFF. The CDR3 nucleotides are TGTGCCAGCAGCTTGGGAAGGGGTACTAATGAAAAACTGTTTTTT.

The chain employs TRBV18 and TRBJ1-1, with TRBD1 matching over 7 bases. This CDR3 is built from 14 residues. Germline CDR1 KGHSH, CDR2 LQKENI. V was pared by 8 bases and J by 0 bases, with 6 bases of the junction left unmatched. This CDR3 is CASTPGQLNTEAFF. CDR3 bases: TGTGCCAGCACTCCGGGACAGTTGAACACTGAAGCTTTCTTT.

The chain links TRBV5-6 to TRBJ1-5; a weak D match, TRBD1 (5 bases). The CDR3 contains 14 residues. In germline, CDR1 is SGHDT, CDR2 YYEEEE. V lost 1 base and J 6 bases, leaving 11 bases between the germline ends. The CDR3 nucleotides are TGTGCCAGCAGCTTGTCAGGGTATGTTCAGCCCCAGCATTTT. Protein: CASSLSGYVQPQHF.

The rearrangement links TRBV5-1 to TRBJ1-2; D call uncertain. Trimming took 4 bases from V and 4 from J, leaving 14 bases between them. This CDR3 comprises 14 residues. CDR1 SGHRS and CDR2 YFSETQ come from the germline V gene. This chain's CDR3 is CASSPDESTYGYTF. The CDR3 DNA is TGCGCCAGCAGCCCGGACGAATCCACCTATGGCTACACCTTC.